Described below is a single T cell receptor (beta chain) sequence and its context. Its antigen remains unidentified. The sample belongs to a study of identifying expanded T cells in peripheral blood. Study-level results: Clone count variance between roughly two-week samples rose with total template count.

The CDR3 extends over 15 amino acids. The germline V gene has CDR1 SGHNT and CDR2 YYREEE (reference sequence). The V gene end was trimmed by 4 bases and the J gene end by 2 bases; junction bases not matched to a gene: 6. Clones were sequenced by immunoSEQ multiplex PCR, and TCRdb holds only the in-frame ones, with some missing. The sample has under 70,000 clones; about 89% are singletons. The chain uses TRBV5-4 and TRBJ2-7; 10 bases are a match to TRBD2. Sequencing used blood. The origin of this receptor is a person between 18 and 69 years old in good health. Here the CDR3 DNA reads TGTGCCAGCAGCATCCCTAGCGGGGGTACCTACGAGCAGTACTTC. Translation gives CASSIPSGGTYEQYF.